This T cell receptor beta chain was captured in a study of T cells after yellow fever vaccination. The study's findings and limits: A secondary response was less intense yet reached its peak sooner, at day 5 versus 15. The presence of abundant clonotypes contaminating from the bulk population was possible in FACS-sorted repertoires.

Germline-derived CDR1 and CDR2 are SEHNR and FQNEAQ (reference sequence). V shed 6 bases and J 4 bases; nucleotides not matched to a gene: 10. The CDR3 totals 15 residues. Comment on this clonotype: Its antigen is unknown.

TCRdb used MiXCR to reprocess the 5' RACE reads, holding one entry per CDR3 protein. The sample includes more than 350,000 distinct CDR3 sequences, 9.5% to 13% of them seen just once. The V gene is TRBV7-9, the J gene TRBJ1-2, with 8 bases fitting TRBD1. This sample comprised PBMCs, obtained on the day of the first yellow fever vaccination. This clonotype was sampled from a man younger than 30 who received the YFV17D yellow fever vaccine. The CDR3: CASRLGRGPLYGYTF. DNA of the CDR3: TGTGCCAGCAGATTGGGCAGGGGGCCCCTCTATGGCTACACCTTC.